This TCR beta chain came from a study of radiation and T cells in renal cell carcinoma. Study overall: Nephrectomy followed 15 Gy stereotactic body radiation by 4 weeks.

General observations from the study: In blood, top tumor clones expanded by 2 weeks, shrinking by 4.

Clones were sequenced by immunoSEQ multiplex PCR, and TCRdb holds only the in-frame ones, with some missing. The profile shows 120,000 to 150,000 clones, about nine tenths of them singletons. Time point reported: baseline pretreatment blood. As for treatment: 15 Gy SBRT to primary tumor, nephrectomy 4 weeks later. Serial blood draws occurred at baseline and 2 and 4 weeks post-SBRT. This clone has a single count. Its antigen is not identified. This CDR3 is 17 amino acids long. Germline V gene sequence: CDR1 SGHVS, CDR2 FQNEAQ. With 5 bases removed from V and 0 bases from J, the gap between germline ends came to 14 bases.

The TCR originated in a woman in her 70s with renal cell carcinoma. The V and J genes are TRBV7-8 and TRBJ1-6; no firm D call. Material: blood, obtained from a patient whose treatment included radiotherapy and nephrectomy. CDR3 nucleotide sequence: TGTGCCAGCAGCCCTAATCTCCAGGTCTCCTATAATTCACCCCTCCACTTT. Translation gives CASSPNLQVSYNSPLHF.